These 5 T cell receptor beta chains were all obtained from the same sample, sequenced in a study of regulatory T cells in long-lasting Graves disease. Specified time point: newly diagnosed GD, antithyroid drugs for less than 3 months. After RNA was extracted from PBMCs, the TCR library was made from it. Relying on iRepertoire HTBI primers and Arm-PCR of CDR3 regions, the team built TCR beta libraries. TCRdb reprocessed the multiplex PCR reads with MiXCR, giving one entry per CDR3 protein. This sample has under 400,000 distinct CDR3 sequences, with approximately 15% found just once. The same sample was also studied in work on T cells in Graves' hyperthyroidism and ophthalmopathy.

Specimen: peripheral blood mononuclear cells (PBMCs), collected at new diagnosis, from a patient treated with antithyroid drugs. These receptors came from a man aged 40-50 years with Graves disease.

This chain links TRBV15 with TRBJ1-1; no firm D call. Trimming shortened V by 0 bases and J by 6 bases, and 11 bases separated the two germline ends. Per the germline V gene, CDR1 is LNHNV and CDR2 is YYDKDF (reference sequence). The CDR3 is 14 residues long. CDR3 in amino acids: CATSRDGRGAEAFF. CDR3 sequence (DNA): TGTGCCACCAGCAGAGATGGCCGTGGGGCTGAAGCTTTCTTT.

Ten or more counts support this clonotype. This sequence joins TRBV30 and TRBJ1-3; no definite D call. The CDR3 extends over 13 amino acids. CDR1 is GTSNPN and CDR2 is SVGIG in the germline V gene (reference sequence). Trimming took 8 bases from V and 0 from J, leaving 11 bases between them. In DNA, the CDR3 is TGTGCCCGGGCGGAGATCTCTGGAAACACCATATATTTT. It encodes CARAEISGNTIYF.

This clonotype was recorded at least ten times. The V call is TRBV2, the J call TRBJ1-6; TRBD1 is a possible D gene (6 bases). CDR1 and CDR2 (germline): SNHLY, FYNNEI. V gave up 6 bases and J gave up 0 bases, with 18 bases separating them. The CDR3 consists of 18 residues. CDR3 in amino acids: CASRGQALLSSYNSPLHF. The CDR3 nucleotides are TGTGCCAGCAGGGGACAAGCCCTCCTCAGCTCCTATAATTCACCCCTCCACTTT.

About this clonotype itself: A clone one base away is much larger, so this may be a read error. The rearrangement uses TRBV5-1 and TRBJ2-7, with D perhaps being TRBD1 or TRBD2 (6 bases each). V shed 4 bases and J shed 3 bases, with 17 bases lying between them. The CDR3 loop spans 15 amino acids. Germline CDR1 reads SGHRS; CDR2 reads YFSETQ. The CDR3 protein is CASSPGGRTIYEQYF. The CDR3 DNA is TGCGCCAGCAGCCCCGGGGGCAGGACCATCTACGAGCAGTACTTC. Filled out from reference TRBV5-1 and TRBJ2-7, the complete variable domain reads KAGVTQTPRYLIKTRGQQVTLSCSPISGHRSVSWYQQTPGQGLQFLFEYFSETQRNKGNFPGRFSGRQFSNSRSEMNVSTLELGDSALYLCASSPGGRTIYEQYFGPGTRLTVT.

On this clonotype itself: A much larger clone differs by one base, so this may be a read error. The CDR3 sequence is CASRPRQARETQYF. CDR3 DNA sequence: TGTGCCAGCAGACCTCGACAGGCGAGAGAGACCCAGTACTTC. The chain links TRBV6-2 or TRBV6-3 to TRBJ2-4; perhaps TRBD1 as D (6 bases). Gene TRBJ2-5 matches the end of the DNA better, so the J call may be wrong. CDR1 is MNHEY, CDR2 SVGEGT, per germline. CDR3 length: 14 residues.